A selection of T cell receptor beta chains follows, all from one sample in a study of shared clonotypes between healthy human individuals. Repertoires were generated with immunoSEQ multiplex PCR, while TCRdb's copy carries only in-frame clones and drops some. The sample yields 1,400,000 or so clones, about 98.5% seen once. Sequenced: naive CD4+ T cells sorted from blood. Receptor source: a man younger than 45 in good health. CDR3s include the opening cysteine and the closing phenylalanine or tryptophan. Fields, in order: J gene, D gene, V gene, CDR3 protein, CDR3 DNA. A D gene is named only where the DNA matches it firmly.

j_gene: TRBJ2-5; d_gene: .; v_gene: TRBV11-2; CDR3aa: CASSLVGSGSETQYF; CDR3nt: TGTGCCAGCAGCTTAGTGGGATCGGGCTCGGAGACCCAGTACTTC
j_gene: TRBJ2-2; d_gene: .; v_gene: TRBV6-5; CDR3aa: CASRLTENTGELFF; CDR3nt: TGTGCCAGCAGACTAACAGAGAACACCGGGGAGCTGTTTTTT
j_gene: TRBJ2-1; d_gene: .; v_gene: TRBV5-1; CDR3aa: CASSLLGGALNEQFF; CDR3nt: TGCGCCAGCAGCTTGCTGGGGGGCGCGCTAAATGAGCAGTTCTTC
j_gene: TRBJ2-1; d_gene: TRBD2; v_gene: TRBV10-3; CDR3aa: CATGSGTSFSNEQFF; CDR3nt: TGTGCCACCGGTTCCGGGACTAGCTTTTCCAATGAGCAGTTCTTC
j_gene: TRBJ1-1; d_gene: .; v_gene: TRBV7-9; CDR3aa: CASSNPSGAVNTEAFF; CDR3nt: TGTGCCAGCAGTAATCCGTCAGGGGCGGTGAACACTGAAGCTTTCTTT
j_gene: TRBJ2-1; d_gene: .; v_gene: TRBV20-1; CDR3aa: CSARLTGEQFF; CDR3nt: TGCAGTGCTAGGTTAACTGGTGAGCAGTTCTTC
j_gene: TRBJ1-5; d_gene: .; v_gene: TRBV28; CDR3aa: CASSLRGGYSNQPQHF; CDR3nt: TGTGCCAGCAGTTTACGTGGGGGATATAGCAATCAGCCCCAGCATTTT
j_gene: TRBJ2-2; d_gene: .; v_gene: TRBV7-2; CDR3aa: CASSLGLRTGELFF; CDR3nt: TGTGCCAGCAGCTTGGGACTGCGCACCGGGGAGCTGTTTTTT
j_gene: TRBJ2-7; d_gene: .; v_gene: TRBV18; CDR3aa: CASSPPGVVLEQYF; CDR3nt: TGTGCCAGCTCACCACCGGGAGTAGTTCTCGAGCAGTACTTC
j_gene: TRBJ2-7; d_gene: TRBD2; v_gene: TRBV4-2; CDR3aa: CASSQVGEGSYEQYF; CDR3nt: TGTGCCAGCAGCCAAGTGGGGGAGGGCTCCTACGAGCAGTACTTC
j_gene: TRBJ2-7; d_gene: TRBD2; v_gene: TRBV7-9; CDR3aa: CASSLATSGYEQYF; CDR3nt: TGTGCCAGCAGCCTCGCAACTAGCGGCTACGAGCAGTACTTC
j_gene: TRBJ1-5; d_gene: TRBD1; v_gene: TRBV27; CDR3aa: CASSTGQRNQPQHF; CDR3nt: TGTGCCAGCAGTACGGGACAGAGAAATCAGCCCCAGCATTTT
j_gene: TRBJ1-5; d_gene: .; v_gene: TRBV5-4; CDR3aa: CASSPQGAQPQHF; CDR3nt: TGTGCCAGCAGCCCCCAGGGCGCGCAGCCCCAGCATTTT